This T cell receptor beta chain is from a study of blood T cell repertoires in COVID-19. CDR3 length: 17 amino acids. The data were produced by immunoSEQ multiplex PCR, yet TCRdb's version contains in-frame clones alone and is incomplete. The table lists almost 200,000 clones, about 85% of them singletons. The chain joins TRBV21-1 to TRBJ2-5; the table's D call of TRBD2 was not tested on the DNA. TRBV21-1 is given as a pseudogene. This TCR was sampled from a woman aged 40 to 50 with COVID-19, enrolled during active disease. The sequencing sample was made of peripheral blood. CDR3 bases: TGTGCCAGCAGCAAAGTTTTGGGAGCGGGGGGGCAAGAGACCCAGTACTTC. Its translation is CASSKVLGAGGQETQYF.